This T cell receptor beta chain stems from a study of blood T cell repertoires in COVID-19 (dated by TCRdb to the early 2020s). Study-level background: The collaborator samples originated in the United States, Italy and Spain and spanned the acute and convalescent phases of COVID-19. The prospective study material was composed of cDNA or gDNA derived from T cells, B-cell-depleted T cells, or PBMCs. Deeply sampled blood TCRbeta repertoires from subjects exposed to, actively infected with, or recovered from COVID-19 were included in the dataset. The repertoires were made available in a free public database intended to serve as a resource for research on the immune response to SARS-CoV-2. The samples were drawn from two sources: the first 160 participants of the ongoing ImmuneRACE study, and 1,254 subjects contributed by 6 global collaborators. Sample metadata almost always included a de-identified subject ID, COVID-19 status, age in years and sex. Where available, HLA class I and class II types were taken from metadata supplied by the sample provider and were not determined by assay-based typing. General study outcomes and caveats: The quantity of clinical and demographic metadata differed by source and by participant and was supplied without curation.

Notes on this clone: Its cognate antigen has yet to be identified. One base away there is no much larger clone; base qualities are not given.

Each collaborating institution followed its own protocols to collect whole blood in K2EDTA tubes. For TCRbeta analysis, collaborators shipped samples as frozen whole blood, isolated PBMCs, or DNA extracted from either of those sample types. From the cysteine through the phenylalanine, the CDR3 covers 13 amino acids. The DNA shown is the 39-base CDR3, in frame from base 1. V drops 4 bases and J drops 1 base, leaving 7 bases in between. The CDR1 and CDR2 encoded by the germline V gene are MNHEY and SVGEGT. The immunoSEQ Assay, a bias-controlled multiplex PCR, was used to amplify TCRbeta CDR3 regions from genomic DNA. In the authors' own workflow: The number of nucleated cells in each sample was estimated by amplification of reference gene primers within the assay. Sequence reads were collapsed and filtered to measure the absolute abundance of every unique TCRbeta CDR3 rearrangement. For each sample, productive Simpson clonality was calculated as the square root of Simpson's diversity index across productive rearrangements. TCRdb obtained this table from immuneACCESS and retained in-frame rearrangements with V and J assigned. These tables miss some clones; where compared with another copy, unresolved V genes account for less than half of the shortfall, and the remainder is unexplained. That table furnishes V, J and clone size, whereas the DNA furnished D and trimming. The sample table holds under 100,000 clones, of which 85% to 90% were seen once. More than 0.85% of the sample goes to the ten largest clones.

The sequenced sample consisted of peripheral blood. The sequence joins TRBV6-2 or TRBV6-3 to TRBJ1-1; no D gene call is confident. This receptor was obtained from a human donor in a cohort sampled during active COVID-19. The encoded CDR3 is CASSWGENTEAFF. The bases are TGTGCCAGCAGTTGGGGAGAGAACACTGAAGCTTTCTTT.